This section outlines one T cell receptor (beta chain) sequence together with its context. Its cognate antigen is unknown. This sample is part of a study of cytomegalovirus exposure and HLA in healthy donors. V lost 0 bases to trimming and J lost 2 bases, with 11 bases between them. CDR1 is ENHRY and CDR2 is SYGVKD in the germline V gene. The CDR3 is 16 residues long. Profiling relied on immunoSEQ multiplex PCR, and the TCRdb table lists in-frame clones only, not all of them. The repertoire holds more than 110,000 clones, with 70% to 90% as singletons. Separate from the approximately 600-subject first cohort was the approximately 130-subject validation cohort, to which the donors belonged. General study findings and limits: The study designated 164 TCR beta chains cytomegalovirus-associated. In vitro, a few CMV-associated chains proved specific for CMV antigens.

This clonotype was obtained from a man aged 18 to 30 in good health and CMV-seronegative. V gene TRBV10-3 combines with J gene TRBJ2-1; D gene ambiguous. Sequenced sample: PBMCs. This CDR3 is CAISESAPSTYNEQFF. DNA of the CDR3: TGTGCCATCAGTGAGTCGGCTCCCTCGACCTACAATGAGCAGTTCTTC.